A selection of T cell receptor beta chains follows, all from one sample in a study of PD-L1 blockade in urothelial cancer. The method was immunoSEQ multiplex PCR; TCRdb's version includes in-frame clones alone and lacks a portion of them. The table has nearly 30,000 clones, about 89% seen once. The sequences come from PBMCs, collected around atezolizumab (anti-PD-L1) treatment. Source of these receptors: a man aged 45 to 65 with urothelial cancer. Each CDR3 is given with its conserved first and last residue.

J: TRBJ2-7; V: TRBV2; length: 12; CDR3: CASRDFTYEQYF
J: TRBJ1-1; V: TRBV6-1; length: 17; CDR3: CASSGTPGNSANTEAFF
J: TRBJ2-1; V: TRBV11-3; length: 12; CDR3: CASSYGGDEQFF
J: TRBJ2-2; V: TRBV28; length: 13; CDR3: CASSHNGPGELFF
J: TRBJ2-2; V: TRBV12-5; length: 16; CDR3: CASGLWVAGEIGELFF
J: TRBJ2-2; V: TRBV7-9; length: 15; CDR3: CASSGGLASSRELFF
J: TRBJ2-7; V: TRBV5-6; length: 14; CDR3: CASSHTGGRYEQYF
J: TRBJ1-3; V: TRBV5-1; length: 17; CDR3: CASSLGDRGYSGNTIYF
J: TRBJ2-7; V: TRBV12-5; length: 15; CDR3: CASGLGDRLDYEQYF
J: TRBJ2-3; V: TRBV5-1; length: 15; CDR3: CASSLGTLRTDTQYF
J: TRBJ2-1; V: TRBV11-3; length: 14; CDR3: CASSRDRGNNEQFF
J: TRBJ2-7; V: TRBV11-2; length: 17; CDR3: CASSLYPREREGVEQYF
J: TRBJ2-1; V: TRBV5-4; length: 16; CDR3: CASSRTSGRTYNEQFF
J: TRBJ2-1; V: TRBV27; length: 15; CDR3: CASSLSPLLYNEQFF
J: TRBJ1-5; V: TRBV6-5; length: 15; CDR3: CASSPRTGKGQPQHF
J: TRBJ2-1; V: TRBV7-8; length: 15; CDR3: CASSPRTSGYNEQFF
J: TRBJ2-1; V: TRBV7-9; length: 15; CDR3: CASSLDGGSYNEQFF
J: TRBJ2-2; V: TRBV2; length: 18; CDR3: CASSGTSGKRRVTGELFF
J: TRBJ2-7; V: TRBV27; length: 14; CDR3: CASSTLSGTYEQYF
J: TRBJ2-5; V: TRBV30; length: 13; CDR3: CAWRPSGQETQYF
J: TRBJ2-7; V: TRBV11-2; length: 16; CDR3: CASSLPGTGRNYEQYF
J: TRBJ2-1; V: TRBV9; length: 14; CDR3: CASSVAIGAHEQFF
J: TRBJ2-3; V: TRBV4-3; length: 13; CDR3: CASSQTSVTAQYF
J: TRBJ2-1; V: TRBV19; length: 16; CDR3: CASSARPGGARNEQFF
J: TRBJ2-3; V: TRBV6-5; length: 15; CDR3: CASSRGQGDVDTQYF
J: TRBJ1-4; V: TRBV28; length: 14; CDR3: CASSLRGYDEKLFF
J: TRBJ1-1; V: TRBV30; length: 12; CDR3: CAWRTGWVEAFF
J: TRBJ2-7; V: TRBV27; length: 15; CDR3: CASSLSLGLAYEQYF
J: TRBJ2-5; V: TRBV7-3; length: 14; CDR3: CASSLAGAKETQYF
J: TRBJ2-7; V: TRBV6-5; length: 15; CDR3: CASSPKAGGIYEQYF
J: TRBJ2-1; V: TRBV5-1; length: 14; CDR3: CASSGILERDEQFF
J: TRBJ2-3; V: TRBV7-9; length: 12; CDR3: CASSRSADTQYF
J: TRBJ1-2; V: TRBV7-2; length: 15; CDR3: CASSLVQGMTYGYTF
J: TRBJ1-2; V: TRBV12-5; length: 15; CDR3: CASGLGQGIDHGYTF
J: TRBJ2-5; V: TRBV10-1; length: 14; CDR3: CASSEGGGEETQYF
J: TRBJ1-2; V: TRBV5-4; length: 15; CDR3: CASSTWTGHFYGYTF
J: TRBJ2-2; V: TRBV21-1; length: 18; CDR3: CASSKPPGKEEDTGELFF
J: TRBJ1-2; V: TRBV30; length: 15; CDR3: CAWSGGQGAFYGYTF
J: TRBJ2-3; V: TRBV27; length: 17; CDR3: CASSFGTSGSFTDTQYF
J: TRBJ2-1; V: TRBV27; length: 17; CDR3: CASSFLTSGNSYNEQFF
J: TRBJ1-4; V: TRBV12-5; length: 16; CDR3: CASGWTGQATNEKLFF
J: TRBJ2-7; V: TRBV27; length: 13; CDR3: CASSGQGSYEQYF
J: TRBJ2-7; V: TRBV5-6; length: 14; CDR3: CASSFGDNRYEQYF
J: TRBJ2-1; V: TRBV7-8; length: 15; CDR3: CASSLGWGRVNEQFF